The clone carrying this TCR beta chain has a count of ten or more. TCRdb re-called the PCR reads with MiXCR, one entry per CDR3 protein. The data show roughly 97,000 distinct CDR3 sequences, 24% seen once. This record comes from a study of molecular identifiers for immune sequencing clone quantification. Study at large: Replicates partitioned RNA from around 18,000 or 91,000 naive CD8 cells into five parts, sequencing four.

Trimming removed 3 bases from V and 6 bases from J, with 12 bases in between. Looked up from germline, CDR1 is SGHAT and CDR2 is FQNNGV. The CDR3 loop spans 13 amino acids. This sequence originates from a human donor in good health. Some libraries in this study had Jurkat cell RNA spiked in. Sequenced input: naive CD8+ T cells from blood, with Jurkat cell RNA spiked in. Subset specified: FACS-sorted CD8+CD4-CCR7+CD45RA+ naive T cells. The J gene is TRBJ2-7, the V gene TRBV11-2; the D gene is possibly TRBD2 (5 bases). CDR3 DNA sequence: TGTGCCAGCAGCTTCGCTAGGAGCGGCGAGCAGTACTTC. Translated: CASSFARSGEQYF.